Listed below are T cell receptor beta chains from one sample, sequenced in a study of beta chain features in type 1 diabetes. The method was immunoSEQ multiplex PCR; TCRdb's version includes in-frame clones alone and lacks a portion of them. The sample has a few hundred thousand clones, 25% to 30% seen once. The specimen sequenced was central memory CD4+ T cells from blood. These receptors were obtained from a man aged 25 to 40 in good health. Each CDR3 is given with its conserved first and last residue. A D gene is named only where the DNA matches it firmly. For some rows the clone size is stated as once, few or many, or as a class when expanded; others skip it.

TRBV7-2	TRBJ2-3	14	many	TRBD2	CASSLGLAGGTQYF	TGTGCCAGCAGCTTAGGCCTAGCGGGGGGAACGCAGTATTTT
TRBV27	TRBJ2-1	13	NA	NA	CASTTSSYNEQFF	TGTGCCAGCACTACTAGCTCCTACAATGAGCAGTTCTTC
TRBV7-2	TRBJ2-3	13	NA	NA	CASGSPGTDTQYF	TGTGCCAGCGGGTCGCCGGGCACAGATACGCAGTATTTT
TRBV19	TRBJ2-1	15	NA	TRBD1	CASTQDRGIYNEQFF	TGTGCCAGTACCCAAGACAGGGGGATCTACAATGAGCAGTTCTTC
TRBV29-1	TRBJ2-1	13	few	NA	CSVGGGGRSEQFF	TGCAGCGTTGGAGGGGGGGGCCGGAGTGAGCAGTTCTTC
TRBV5-1	TRBJ2-3	13	few	NA	CASSFEGPDTQYF	TGCGCCAGCAGCTTTGAGGGCCCAGATACGCAGTATTTT
TRBV19	TRBJ2-7	13	NA	NA	CASSIGTSYEQYF	TGTGCCAGTAGTATTGGGACATCCTACGAGCAGTACTTC
TRBV7-2	TRBJ2-5	13	NA	NA	CASSLPRPETQYF	TGTGCCAGCAGCCTTCCGAGGCCCGAGACCCAGTACTTC
TRBV21-1	TRBJ2-3	16	few	NA	CASSAHRGRSTDTQYF	TGTGCCAGCAGCGCCCACAGGGGGCGCAGCACAGATACGCAGTATTTT
TRBV6-1	TRBJ2-6	15	few	TRBD1	CATRQGKAGANVLTF	TGTGCCACACGACAGGGGAAAGCGGGGGCCAACGTCCTGACTTTC
TRBV7-6	TRBJ2-7	12	NA	TRBD1	CASSSYRGEQYF	TGTGCCAGCAGCTCGTACAGGGGAGAGCAGTACTTC
TRBV7-2	TRBJ1-1	13	NA	NA	CASSLDPGPPAFF	TGTGCCAGCAGCTTAGATCCGGGGCCGCCAGCTTTCTTT
TRBV9	TRBJ1-1	13	few	NA	CASTGAQNTEAFF	TGTGCCAGCACCGGGGCACAGAACACTGAAGCTTTCTTT
TRBV7-2	TRBJ2-7	11	few	NA	CASSTRDEQYF	TGTGCCAGCAGCACACGGGACGAGCAGTACTTC
TRBV30	TRBJ2-7	13	few	TRBD1	CAWRTGAYYEQYF	TGTGCCTGGAGGACAGGGGCCTACTACGAGCAGTACTTC
TRBV29-1	TRBJ2-5	10	NA	NA	CSVGRETQYF	TGCAGCGTTGGAAGGGAGACCCAGTACTTC
TRBV4-3	TRBJ2-3	16	once	NA	CASSQDARDPTDTQYF	TGCGCCAGCAGCCAAGATGCTCGGGACCCCACAGATACGCAGTATTTT
TRBV18	TRBJ2-5	14	few	TRBD2	CASSPPGLAETQYF	TGTGCCAGCTCACCCCCGGGACTAGCGGAGACCCAGTACTTC
TRBV7-9	TRBJ1-2	11	NA	NA	CASSPGNGYTF	TGTGCCAGCAGCCCGGGGAATGGCTACACCTTC
TRBV25-1	TRBJ2-7	16	few	TRBD2	CASSDPLGLAPYEQYF	TGTGCCAGCAGTGACCCCTTGGGACTAGCGCCCTACGAGCAGTACTTC
TRBV7-9	TRBJ2-7	12	few	NA	CASSYSAYEQYF	TGTGCCAGCAGTTATAGTGCCTACGAGCAGTACTTC
TRBV15	TRBJ2-1	14	NA	NA	CATSRGPSYNEQFF	TGTGCCACCAGCAGAGGGCCCTCCTACAATGAGCAGTTCTTC
TRBV7-6	TRBJ1-3	16	NA	NA	CASSLRGRRSGNTIYF	TGTGCCAGCAGCCTCCGCGGCAGGCGCTCTGGAAACACCATATATTTT
TRBV5-1	TRBJ2-2	17	NA	NA	CASSLITGRVDTGELFF	TGCGCCAGCAGCCTAATAACCGGCAGGGTGGACACCGGGGAGCTGTTTTTT
TRBV6-6	TRBJ2-5	13	NA	NA	CASNRDGEETQYF	TGTGCCAGCAACCGGGACGGCGAAGAGACCCAGTACTTC
TRBV5-6	TRBJ2-3	14	NA	TRBD2	CASSIAGGADTQYF	TGTGCCAGCTCGATAGCGGGAGGTGCAGATACGCAGTATTTT
TRBV2	TRBJ2-6	12	many	NA	CASSAGANVLTF	TGTGCCAGCAGTGCTGGGGCCAACGTCCTGACTTTC
TRBV5-4	TRBJ1-1	13	NA	NA	CASSLKGRTEAFF	TGTGCCAGCAGCTTGAAGGGGAGGACTGAAGCTTTCTTT
TRBV5-6	TRBJ2-1	16	NA	TRBD2	CASSFSLAGGYNEQFF	TGTGCCAGCAGCTTTTCGCTAGCGGGAGGCTACAATGAGCAGTTCTTC
TRBV6-5	TRBJ2-1	15	NA	TRBD1	CASSAAGTGRDEQFF	TGTGCCAGCAGTGCCGCCGGGACAGGGAGGGATGAGCAGTTCTTC
TRBV25-1	TRBJ1-5	15	NA	NA	CASSGSRSSNQPQHF	TGTGCCAGCAGCGGAAGTAGAAGTAGCAATCAGCCCCAGCATTTT
TRBV30	TRBJ1-5	15	NA	NA	CACSDAGGGYQPQHF	TGTGCCTGTTCAGATGCGGGGGGCGGTTATCAGCCCCAGCATTTT